The T cell receptor beta chain described here comes from a study of T cell responses to AZD1222 COVID-19 vaccine. Points from the study as a whole: A mostly white British donor set with more females was recruited, and clonal diversity was possibly underestimated. Vaccine-associated CD4 TCRs spanned spike, dominant at 160-218 and 743-854. When two AZD1222 doses had been given, Spike-specific TCR breadth and depth rose.

This table comes from immunoSEQ multiplex PCR, and its TCRdb copy is limited to in-frame clones, with some not included. In the table there are roughly 180,000 clones, about 93% of which are singletons. This CDR3 contains 15 residues. CDR1 and CDR2 (germline): MNHEY, SVGAGI. V was pared by 6 bases and J by 0 bases, with 4 bases of the junction left unmatched. As regards this clone: The antigen is not known.

J is TRBJ1-3 and V is TRBV6-5; 8 nucleotides agree with TRBD1. Specimen: peripheral blood, collected 28 days after the second dose of the MenACWY control vaccine. This TCR was recovered from an adult who received the MenACWY meningococcal vaccine as a control. This chain's CDR3 is CASSLQGDSGNTIYF. Written as DNA, the CDR3 is TGTGCCAGCAGCTTACAGGGGGACTCTGGAAACACCATATATTTT.